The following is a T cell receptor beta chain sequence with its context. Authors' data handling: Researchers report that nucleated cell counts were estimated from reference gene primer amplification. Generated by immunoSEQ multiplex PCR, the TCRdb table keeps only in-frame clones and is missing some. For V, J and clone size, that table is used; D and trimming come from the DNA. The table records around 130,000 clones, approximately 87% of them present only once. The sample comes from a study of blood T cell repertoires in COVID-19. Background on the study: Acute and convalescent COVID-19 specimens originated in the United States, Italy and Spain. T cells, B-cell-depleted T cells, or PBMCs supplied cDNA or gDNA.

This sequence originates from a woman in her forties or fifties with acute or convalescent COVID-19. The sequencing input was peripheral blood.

The CDR3 reads CASSEGGLEGVYYGYTF. In DNA, the CDR3 is TGTGCCAGCAGTGAAGGGGGACTGGAAGGGGTGTACTATGGCTACACCTTC. The V call is TRBV6-1, the J call TRBJ1-2; D is perhaps TRBD1 (5 bases). The CDR3 is made up of 17 amino acids. Trimming stripped 1 base from V and 3 bases from J, with 18 bases between. Germline lookup yields CDR1 MNHNS and CDR2 SASEGT.